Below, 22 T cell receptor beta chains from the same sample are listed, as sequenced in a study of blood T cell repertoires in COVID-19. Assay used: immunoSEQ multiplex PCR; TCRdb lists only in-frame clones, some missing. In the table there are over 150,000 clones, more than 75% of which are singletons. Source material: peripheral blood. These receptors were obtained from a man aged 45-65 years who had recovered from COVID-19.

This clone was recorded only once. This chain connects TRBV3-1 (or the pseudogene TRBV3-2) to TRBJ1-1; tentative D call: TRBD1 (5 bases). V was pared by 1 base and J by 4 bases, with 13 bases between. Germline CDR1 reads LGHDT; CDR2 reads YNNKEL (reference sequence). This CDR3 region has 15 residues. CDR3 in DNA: TGTGCCAGCAGCCAAGGGAGGGGTGCTGGCACTGAAGCTTTCTTT. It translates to CASSQGRGAGTEAFF.

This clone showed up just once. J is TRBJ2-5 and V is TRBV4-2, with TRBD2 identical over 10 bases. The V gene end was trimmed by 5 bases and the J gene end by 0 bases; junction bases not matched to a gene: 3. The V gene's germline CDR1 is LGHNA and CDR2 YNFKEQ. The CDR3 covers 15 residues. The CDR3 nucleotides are TGTGCCAGCAGCTCTAGCGGGGGCGACCAAGAGACCCAGTACTTC. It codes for CASSSSGGDQETQYF.

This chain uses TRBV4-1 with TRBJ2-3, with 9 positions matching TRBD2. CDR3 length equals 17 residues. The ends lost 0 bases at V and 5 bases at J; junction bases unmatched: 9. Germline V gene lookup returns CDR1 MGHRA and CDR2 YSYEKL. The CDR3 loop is CASSQDRGAGGKDTQYF. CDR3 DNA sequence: TGCGCCAGCAGCCAAGATCGTGGGGCGGGGGGGAAAGATACGCAGTATTTT.

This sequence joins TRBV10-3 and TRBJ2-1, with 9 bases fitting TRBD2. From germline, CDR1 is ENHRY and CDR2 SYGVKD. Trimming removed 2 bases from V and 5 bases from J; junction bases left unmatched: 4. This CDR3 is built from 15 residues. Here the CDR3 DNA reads TGTGCCATCAGTGAGAGGCTAGCGGGGCACAATGAGCAGTTCTTC. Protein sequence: CAISERLAGHNEQFF.

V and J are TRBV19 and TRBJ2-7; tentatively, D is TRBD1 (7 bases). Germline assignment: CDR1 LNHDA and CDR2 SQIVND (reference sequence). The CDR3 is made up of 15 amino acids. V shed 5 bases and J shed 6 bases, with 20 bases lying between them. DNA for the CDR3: TGTGCCAGTAGTCCCCTCGCGTCGCAGGGGGGCGAGCAGTACTTC. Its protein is CASSPLASQGGEQYF.

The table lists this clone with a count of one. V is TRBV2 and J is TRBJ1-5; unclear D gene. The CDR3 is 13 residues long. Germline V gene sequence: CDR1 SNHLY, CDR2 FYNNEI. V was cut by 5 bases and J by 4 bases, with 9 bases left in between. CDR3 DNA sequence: TGTGCCAGCAGTATGGCAGGAAATCAGCCCCAGCATTTT. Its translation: CASSMAGNQPQHF.

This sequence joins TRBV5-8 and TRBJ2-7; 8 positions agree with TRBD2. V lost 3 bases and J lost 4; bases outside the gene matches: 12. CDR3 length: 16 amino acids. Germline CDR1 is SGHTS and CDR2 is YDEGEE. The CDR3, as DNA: TGTGCCAGCAGCTCTAAGCGAAGCGGGAGTGGGTACGAGCAGTACTTC. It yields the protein CASSSKRSGSGYEQYF.

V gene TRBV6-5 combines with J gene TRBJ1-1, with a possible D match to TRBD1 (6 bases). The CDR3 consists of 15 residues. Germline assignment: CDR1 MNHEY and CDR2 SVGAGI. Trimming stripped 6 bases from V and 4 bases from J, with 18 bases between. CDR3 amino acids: CASSPGDMSGTEAFF. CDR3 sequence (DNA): TGTGCCAGCAGCCCAGGGGACATGTCGGGCACTGAAGCTTTCTTT.

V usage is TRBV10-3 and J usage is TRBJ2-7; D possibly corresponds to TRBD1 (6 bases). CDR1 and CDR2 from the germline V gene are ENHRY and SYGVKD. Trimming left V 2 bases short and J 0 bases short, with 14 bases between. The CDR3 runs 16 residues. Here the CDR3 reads CAISETGRGSSYEQYF. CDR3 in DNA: TGTGCCATCAGTGAGACGGGCAGGGGAAGCTCCTACGAGCAGTACTTC.

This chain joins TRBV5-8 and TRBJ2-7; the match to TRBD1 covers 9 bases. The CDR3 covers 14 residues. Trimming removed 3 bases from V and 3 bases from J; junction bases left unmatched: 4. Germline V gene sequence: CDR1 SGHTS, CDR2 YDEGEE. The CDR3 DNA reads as TGTGCCAGCAGCTCGGGACAGGGTCGCTACGAGCAGTACTTC. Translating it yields CASSSGQGRYEQYF.

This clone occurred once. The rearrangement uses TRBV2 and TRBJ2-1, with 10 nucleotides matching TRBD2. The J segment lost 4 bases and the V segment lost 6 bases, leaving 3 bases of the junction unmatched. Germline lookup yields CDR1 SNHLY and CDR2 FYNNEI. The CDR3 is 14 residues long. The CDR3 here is CASRRLAGYNEQFF. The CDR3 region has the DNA TGTGCCAGCAGAAGACTAGCGGGTTACAATGAGCAGTTCTTC.

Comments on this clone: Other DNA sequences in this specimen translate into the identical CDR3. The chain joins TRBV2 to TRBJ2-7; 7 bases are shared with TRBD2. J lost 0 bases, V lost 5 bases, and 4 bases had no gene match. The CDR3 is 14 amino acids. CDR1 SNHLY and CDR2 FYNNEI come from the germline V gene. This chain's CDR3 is CASSLTGGSYEQYF. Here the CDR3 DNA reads TGTGCCAGCAGTTTGACGGGGGGCTCCTACGAGCAGTACTTC.

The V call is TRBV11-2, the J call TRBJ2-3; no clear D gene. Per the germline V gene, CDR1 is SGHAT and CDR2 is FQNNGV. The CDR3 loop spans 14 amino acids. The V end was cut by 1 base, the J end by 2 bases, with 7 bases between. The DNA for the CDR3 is TGTGCCAGCAGCTTAGTCGGTCCCACAGATACGCAGTATTTT. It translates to CASSLVGPTDTQYF.

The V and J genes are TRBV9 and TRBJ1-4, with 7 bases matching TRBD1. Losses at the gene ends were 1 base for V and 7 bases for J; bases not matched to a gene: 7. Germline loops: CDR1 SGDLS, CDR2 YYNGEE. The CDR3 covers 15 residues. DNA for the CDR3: TGTGCCAGCAGCGTACTAGGGTCAGGGGGTGAAAAACTGTTTTTT. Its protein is CASSVLGSGGEKLFF.

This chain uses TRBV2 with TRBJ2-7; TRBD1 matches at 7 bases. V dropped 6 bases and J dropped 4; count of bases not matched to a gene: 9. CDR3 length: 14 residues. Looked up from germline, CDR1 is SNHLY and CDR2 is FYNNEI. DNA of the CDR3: TGTGCCAGCAGCCGACAGGGCCCAGGGTACGAGCAGTACTTC. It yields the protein CASSRQGPGYEQYF.

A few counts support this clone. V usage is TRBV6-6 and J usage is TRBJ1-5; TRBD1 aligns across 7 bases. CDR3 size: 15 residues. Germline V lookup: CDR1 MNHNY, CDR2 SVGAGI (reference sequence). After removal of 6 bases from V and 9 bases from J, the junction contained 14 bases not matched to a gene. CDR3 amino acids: CASSLSTGAGGPQHF. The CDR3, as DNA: TGTGCCAGCAGCCTAAGCACAGGGGCCGGGGGGCCCCAGCATTTT.

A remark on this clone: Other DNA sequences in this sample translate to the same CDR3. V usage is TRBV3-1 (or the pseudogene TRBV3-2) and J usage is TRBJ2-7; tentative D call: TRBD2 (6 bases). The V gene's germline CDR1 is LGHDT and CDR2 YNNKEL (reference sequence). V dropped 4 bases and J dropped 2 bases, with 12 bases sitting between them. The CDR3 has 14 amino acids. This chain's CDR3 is CASSLSGTPYEQYF. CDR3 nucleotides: TGTGCCAGCAGCCTATCCGGGACTCCCTACGAGCAGTACTTC.

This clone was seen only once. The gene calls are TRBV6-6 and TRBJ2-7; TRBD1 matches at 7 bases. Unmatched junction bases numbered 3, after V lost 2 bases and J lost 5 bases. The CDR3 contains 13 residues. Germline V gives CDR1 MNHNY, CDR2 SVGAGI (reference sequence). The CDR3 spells CASSYGTVDEQYF. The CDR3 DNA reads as TGTGCCAGCAGTTACGGGACAGTAGACGAGCAGTACTTC.

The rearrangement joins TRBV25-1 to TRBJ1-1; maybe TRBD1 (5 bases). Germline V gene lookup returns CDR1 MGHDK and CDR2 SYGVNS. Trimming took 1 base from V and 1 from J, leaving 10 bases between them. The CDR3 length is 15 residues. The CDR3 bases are TGTGCCAGCAGTGAATTGGGGACTAAGAACACTGAAGCTTTCTTT. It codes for CASSELGTKNTEAFF.

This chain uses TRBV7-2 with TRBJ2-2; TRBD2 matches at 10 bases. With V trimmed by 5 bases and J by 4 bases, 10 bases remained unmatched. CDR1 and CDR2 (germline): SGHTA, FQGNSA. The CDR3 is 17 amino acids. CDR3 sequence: CASSPRGAGGPTGELFF. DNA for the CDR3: TGTGCCAGCAGCCCGAGGGGAGCGGGAGGGCCCACCGGGGAGCTGTTTTTT.

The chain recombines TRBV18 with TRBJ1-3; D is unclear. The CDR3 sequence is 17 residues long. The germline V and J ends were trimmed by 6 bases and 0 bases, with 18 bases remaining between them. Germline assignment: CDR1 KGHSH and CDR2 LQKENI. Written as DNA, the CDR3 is TGTGCCAGCTCTCAAAGCGCAGTCGTCATCTCTGGAAACACCATATATTTT. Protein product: CASSQSAVVISGNTIYF.

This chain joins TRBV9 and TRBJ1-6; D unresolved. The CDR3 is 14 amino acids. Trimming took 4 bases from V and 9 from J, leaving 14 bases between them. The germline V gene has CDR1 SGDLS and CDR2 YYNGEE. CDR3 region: CASSPRRDSSPLHF. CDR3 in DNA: TGTGCCAGCAGCCCCCGGAGGGATAGTTCACCCCTCCACTTT.